The T cell receptor (beta chain) described here comes from a study of CD8+CD57+ T cells in acquired aplastic anemia (dated by TCRdb to about 2018). Context from the whole study: DNA extracted from sorted CD4+ and CD8+ cells had a mean of roughly 3.3 ug, with a range of roughly 0.17 to 30 ug. An average of roughly 9.8 million reads for CD4+ cells and 12 million or so reads for CD8+ cells was obtained from healthy donor samples. What the authors observed across the whole study: Roughly 31 CD8+ CDR3 sequences were shared between patients and controls but appeared highly expressed in patients and within their immunodominant clones. No significant difference in CD8+ Simpson's diversity was found between patients and healthy controls (P=0.060).

Profiling of TCR beta VDJ combinations and CDR3 sequences used genomic DNA as the template. TCR repertoire sequencing was run on an Illumina HiSeq 2000. In the original analysis: Repertoires were assessed using TRBV/TRBJ rearrangement plots, CDR3 size and DJ length profiles, and Simpson's diversity index. The immunodominant clone was defined as the most abundant DNA sequence in deep sequencing data. CDR3 amino acid sequences were checked for sharing between subjects and were compared against published repertoires and the VDJdb database. In-frame beta chains were kept once TCRdb had trimmed the public reads at Q25 with fastp and called clones with MiXCR. Rows merge per CDR3 protein into single entries with the most common DNA and genes. These V and J calls are TCRdb output, not the study's own analysis. The sample records approximately 380,000 distinct CDR3 sequences, about 70% of which are singletons. 4% of the sample is in the top ten clones.

The study deep-sequenced TCR repertoires of sorted CD4+ and CD8+ blood T cells from severe aplastic anemia patients and healthy subjects. Ficoll-Paque density gradient centrifugation was used to isolate peripheral blood mononuclear cells. CD4+ and CD8+ T cells were sorted by FACS or magnetic beads before DNA extraction. Note on this clonotype: The target of this receptor is not known. The input lacks base qualities; no much larger clone sits a single base away.

What was sequenced was sorted CD4+, CD8+, or CD8+CD57+ T cells (not recorded which) from PBMCs. The TCR was taken from a human donor in good health, serving as a control.

The sequenced DNA: TGTGCCAGCAGCTCCCGGGGGGGGCAGGGTGACTCCTACGAGCAGTACTTC. Its amino acids are CASSSRGGQGDSYEQYF. The chain is assembled from TRBV7-7 and TRBJ2-7; TRBD2 fits 8 bases in the junction. The CDR3 runs 17 residues from the cysteine to the phenylalanine. Here the CDR3 DNA is all that survives: 51 bases in frame from base 1. CDR1 is given as SSHAT and CDR2 as FNYEAQ, both from the germline V gene (reference sequence). The V end gives up 4 bases and the J end 0 bases, leaving 11 bases in the junction not matched to a gene.